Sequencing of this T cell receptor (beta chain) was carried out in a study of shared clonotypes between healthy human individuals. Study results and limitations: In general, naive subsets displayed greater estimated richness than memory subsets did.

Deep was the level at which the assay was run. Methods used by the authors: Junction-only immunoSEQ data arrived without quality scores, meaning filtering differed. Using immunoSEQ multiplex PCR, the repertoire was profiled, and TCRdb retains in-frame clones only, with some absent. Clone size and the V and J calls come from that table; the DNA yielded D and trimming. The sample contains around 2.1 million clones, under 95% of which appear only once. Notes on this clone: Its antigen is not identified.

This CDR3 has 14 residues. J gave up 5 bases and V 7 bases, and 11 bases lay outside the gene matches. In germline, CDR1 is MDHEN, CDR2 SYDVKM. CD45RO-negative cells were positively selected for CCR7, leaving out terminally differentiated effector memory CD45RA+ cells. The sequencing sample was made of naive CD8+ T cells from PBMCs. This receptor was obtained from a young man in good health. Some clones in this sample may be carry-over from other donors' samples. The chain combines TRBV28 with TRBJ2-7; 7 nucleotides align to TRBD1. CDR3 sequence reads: CASNVPGTAHEQYF. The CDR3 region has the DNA TGTGCCAGCAACGTTCCCGGGACAGCCCACGAGCAGTACTTC.